This T cell receptor (beta chain) was sequenced during a study of blood T cell repertoires in COVID-19. On the study more broadly: Sources were T cells, B-cell-depleted T cells, or PBMCs; the material itself was cDNA or gDNA.

Clones were read by immunoSEQ multiplex PCR, and TCRdb kept only the in-frame ones, dropping some. The table shows 200,000 to 300,000 clones, with roughly 86% occurring only once. The CDR3 sequence is 16 residues long. Per the germline V gene, CDR1 is SNHLY and CDR2 is FYNNEI. Trimming removed 7 bases from V and 4 bases from J; junction bases left unmatched: 13. The chain links TRBV2 to TRBJ1-2; 9 nucleotides agree with TRBD1. This TCR was recovered from a woman aged 25 to 45 who had recovered from COVID-19. Specimen: peripheral blood. The CDR3 coding sequence is TGTGCCAGCAAGGGGGGGGATAGGGGACAGGGCTATGGCTACACCTTC. Encoded protein: CASKGGDRGQGYGYTF.